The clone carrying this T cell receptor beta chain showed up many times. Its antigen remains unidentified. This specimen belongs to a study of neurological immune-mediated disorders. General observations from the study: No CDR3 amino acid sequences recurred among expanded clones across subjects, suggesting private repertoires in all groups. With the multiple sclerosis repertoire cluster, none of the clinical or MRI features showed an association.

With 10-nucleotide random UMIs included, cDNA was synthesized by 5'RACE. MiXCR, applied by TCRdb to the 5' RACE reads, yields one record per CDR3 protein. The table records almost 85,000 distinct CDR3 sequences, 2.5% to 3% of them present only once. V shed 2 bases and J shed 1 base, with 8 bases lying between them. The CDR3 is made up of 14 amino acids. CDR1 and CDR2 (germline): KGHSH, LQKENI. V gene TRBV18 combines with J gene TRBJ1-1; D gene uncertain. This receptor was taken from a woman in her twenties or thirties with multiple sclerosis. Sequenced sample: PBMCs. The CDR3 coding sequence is TGTGCCAGCTCACCAGGAGTTACGAACACTGAAGCTTTCTTT. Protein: CASSPGVTNTEAFF.